The 16 T cell receptor beta chains given below trace back to one sample, sequenced in a study of cytomegalovirus exposure and HLA in healthy donors. With 60 Vbeta and 13 Jbeta primers, the PCR was carried out. Profiled with immunoSEQ multiplex PCR; TCRdb holds only in-frame clones, not every one. The sample consists of around 130,000 clones, roughly 82% of them appearing once. Sequences were obtained from PBMCs. These receptors were collected from a male donor in good health and CMV-seropositive.

The genes are TRBV7-2 and TRBJ2-3; 7 bases agree with TRBD1. CDR3 length: 15 amino acids. Germline CDR1 reads SGHTA; CDR2 reads FQGNSA. Trimming removed 5 bases from V and 7 bases from J; junction bases left unmatched: 12. CDR3 region: CASSLVPSRGYTQYF. The CDR3 region has the DNA TGTGCCAGCAGCCTAGTGCCTAGCAGGGGGTATACGCAGTATTTT.

The rearrangement joins TRBV6-6 to TRBJ1-3, with 9 bases lining up with TRBD1. Germline V gene lookup returns CDR1 MNHNY and CDR2 SVGAGI (reference sequence). V lost 8 bases and J lost 8; bases outside the gene matches: 16. This CDR3 is built from 16 residues. The CDR3 reads CASSPLPGTGTYTIYF. The CDR3 nucleotides are TGTGCCAGCTCACCGCTCCCAGGGACAGGGACGTACACCATATATTTT.

This chain links TRBV28 with TRBJ1-1; 8 bases map to TRBD1. V dropped 5 bases and J dropped 7; count of bases not matched to a gene: 9. This CDR3 has 14 residues. Germline CDR1 and CDR2: MDHEN and SYDVKM. CDR3 residues: CASSPPDGQGEAFF. The CDR3 DNA follows: TGTGCCAGCAGTCCCCCGGACGGACAGGGTGAAGCTTTCTTT.

This sequence joins TRBV6-1 and TRBJ1-1; perhaps TRBD1 as D (6 bases). Germline V gene data show CDR1 as MNHNS and CDR2 as SASEGT. Trimming left V 1 base short and J 5 bases short, with 17 bases between. The CDR3 is 16 amino acids. The CDR3 bases are TGTGCCAGCAGTGAAGGTGGTTGGGGGCCGGTGACTGAAGCTTTCTTT. This gives the protein CASSEGGWGPVTEAFF.

The CDR3 sequence is CASSLLAGETQYF. The CDR3 DNA is TGTGCCAGCAGTCTGTTAGCGGGAGAGACCCAGTACTTC. This rearrangement joins TRBV28 to TRBJ2-5; 7 nucleotides align to TRBD2. The CDR3 spans 13 residues. Germline V gene lookup returns CDR1 MDHEN and CDR2 SYDVKM. V lost 5 bases to trimming and J lost 4 bases; unmatched junction nucleotides: 4.

The chain carries TRBV7-6 and TRBJ2-4; 10 bases are a match to TRBD1. The CDR3 has 15 residues. In germline, CDR1 is SGHVS, CDR2 FNYEAQ. V was clipped by 1 base and J by 3 bases; unmatched bases: 0. Here the CDR3 reads CASSLGTGGKNIQYF. The CDR3 DNA is TGTGCCAGCAGCTTAGGGACAGGGGGCAAAAACATTCAGTACTTC. Variable domain in full (rest from reference TRBV7-6 and TRBJ2-4): GAGVSQSPRYKVTKRGQDVALRCDPISGHVSLYWYRQALGQGPEFLTYFNYEAQQDKSGLPNDRFSAERPEGSISTLTIQRTEQRDSAMYRCASSLGTGGKNIQYFGAGTRLSVL.

This clone was recorded a few times. The chain is built from TRBV27 and TRBJ2-7; 7 nucleotides match TRBD2. Germline CDR1 reads MNHEY; CDR2 reads SMNVEV (reference sequence). V lost 3 bases, J lost 4 bases, and 9 bases stayed unmatched. The CDR3 covers 15 residues. The CDR3 bases are TGTGCCAGCAGTTTCGCGGCGGGAGCATTTTACGAGCAGTACTTC. Translated, it gives CASSFAAGAFYEQYF.

V is TRBV27 and J is TRBJ1-4; D is unclear. CDR1 and CDR2 (germline): MNHEY, SMNVEV (reference sequence). The V gene lost 3 bases and the J gene lost 0 bases, with 11 bases spanning the gap. The CDR3 is made up of 16 amino acids. CDR3 region: CASSFQGLPTNEKLFF. CDR3 coding DNA: TGTGCCAGCAGTTTTCAAGGACTTCCAACTAATGAAAAACTGTTTTTT.

Only a few counts were recorded for this clone. The chain has TRBV29-1 and TRBJ2-5; 13 nucleotides match TRBD2. The length of the CDR3 is 16 residues. V dropped 8 bases and J dropped 2; count of bases not matched to a gene: 11. Germline-derived CDR1 and CDR2 are SQVTM and ANQGSEA. CDR3 residues: CSSQTGTSGIQETQYF. The CDR3, as DNA: TGCAGCTCCCAAACCGGGACTAGCGGGATTCAAGAGACCCAGTACTTC.

J is TRBJ2-7 and V is TRBV4-1; the match to TRBD2 covers 12 bases. The CDR3 runs 15 residues. Germline loops: CDR1 MGHRA, CDR2 YSYEKL. The trim removed 1 base at V and 3 bases at J, leaving 1 base unmatched. CDR3 DNA: TGCGCCAGCAGCCAAGTGACTAGCGGGAGCTACGAGCAGTACTTC. It specifies CASSQVTSGSYEQYF.

This clone was detected only once. The gene calls are TRBV27 and TRBJ2-7, with D perhaps TRBD1 (6 bases). The CDR3 has 13 amino acids. The V gene's germline CDR1 is MNHEY and CDR2 SMNVEV (reference sequence). V was clipped by 6 bases and J by 4 bases, with 13 bases between them. The CDR3 nucleotides read TGTGCCAGCAGCCCGCCAGGGGATTACGAGCAGTACTTC. This translates into CASSPPGDYEQYF.

This chain joins TRBV4-3 and TRBJ2-2; possible D gene TRBD1, 5 bases. CDR1 and CDR2 from the germline V gene are LGHNA and YSLEER. Between the trimmed V and J ends, which lost 4 bases and 1 base, there was a span of 13 bases. The CDR3 contains 16 residues. The CDR3: CASSRLPQGNTGELFF. The CDR3 nucleotides read TGCGCCAGCAGCCGCCTTCCTCAGGGGAACACCGGGGAGCTGTTTTTT.

There are a few counts of this clone. This rearrangement joins TRBV6-5 to TRBJ2-7; D might be TRBD1 (5 bases). Germline V CDR1 and CDR2: MNHEY, SVGAGI. V lost 6 bases and J lost 7, with 13 bases in between. The CDR3 is 12 amino acids. CDR3 residues: CASSPTEAEQYF. The CDR3 bases are TGTGCCAGCAGCCCGACAGAGGCGGAGCAGTACTTC.

The chain employs TRBV11-1 and TRBJ2-5, with TRBD2 as a possible D gene (6 bases). The V gene lost 4 bases and the J gene lost 6 bases, with 18 bases spanning the gap. The germline V gene has CDR1 SGHAT and CDR2 FQDESV (reference sequence). CDR3 length: 15 residues. This CDR3 is CASSSKPGGKQTQYF. CDR3 in DNA: TGTGCCAGCAGCTCCAAACCGGGCGGGAAACAGACCCAGTACTTC. The variable domain in full, with the rest retrieved from reference TRBV11-1 and TRBJ2-5, is EAEVAQSPRYKITEKSQAVAFWCDPISGHATLYWYRQILGQGPELLVQFQDESVVDDSQLPKDRFSAERLKGVDSTLKIQPAELGDSAMYLCASSSKPGGKQTQYFGPGTRLLVL.

Comments on this clone: One end of the junction does not line up with germline, which may come from a read error. The chain uses TRBV7-9 and TRBJ2-7; TRBD1 is a possible D gene (6 bases). Per the germline V gene, CDR1 is SEHNR and CDR2 is FQNEAQ (reference sequence). The CDR3 totals 17 residues. CDR3 DNA sequence: TGTTCCAGCAGCCCCCAGGGGTTGGCGGCCCTCCGCTACGAGCAGTACTTC. Its protein is CSSSPQGLAALRYEQYF.

The rearrangement joins TRBV28 to TRBJ2-7; D is unresolved. Trimming took 2 bases from V and 0 from J, leaving 8 bases between them. Germline V CDR1 and CDR2: MDHEN, SYDVKM. This CDR3 spans 14 amino acids. The CDR3 spells CASSLAPSSYEQYF. As DNA, the CDR3 is TGTGCCAGCAGTTTAGCCCCGAGCTCCTACGAGCAGTACTTC.